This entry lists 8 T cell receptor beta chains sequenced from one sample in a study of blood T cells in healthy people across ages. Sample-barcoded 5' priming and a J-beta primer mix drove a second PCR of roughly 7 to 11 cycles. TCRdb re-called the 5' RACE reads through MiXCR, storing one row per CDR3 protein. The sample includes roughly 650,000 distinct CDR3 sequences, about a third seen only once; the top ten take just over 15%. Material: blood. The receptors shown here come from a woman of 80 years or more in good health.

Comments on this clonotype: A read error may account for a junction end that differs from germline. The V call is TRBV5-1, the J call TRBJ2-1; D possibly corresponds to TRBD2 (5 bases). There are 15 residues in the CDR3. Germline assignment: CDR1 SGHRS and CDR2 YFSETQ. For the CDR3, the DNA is TGTGCCAGCAGCTTGTTGGGAGTATTTGGCGATGAGCAGTTCTTC. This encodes CASSLLGVFGDEQFF.

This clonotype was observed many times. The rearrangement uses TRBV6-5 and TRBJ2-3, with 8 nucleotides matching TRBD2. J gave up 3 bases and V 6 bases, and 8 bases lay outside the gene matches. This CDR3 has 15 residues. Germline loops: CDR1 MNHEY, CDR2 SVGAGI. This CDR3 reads CASRIAGTRTDTQYF. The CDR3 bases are TGTGCCAGCAGGATAGCCGGGACTAGGACAGATACGCAGTATTTT.

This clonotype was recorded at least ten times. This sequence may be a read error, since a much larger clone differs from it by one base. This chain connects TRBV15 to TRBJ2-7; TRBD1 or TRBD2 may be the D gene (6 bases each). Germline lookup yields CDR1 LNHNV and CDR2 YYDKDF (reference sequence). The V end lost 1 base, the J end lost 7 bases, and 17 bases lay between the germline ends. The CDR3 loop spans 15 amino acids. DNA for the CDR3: TGTGCCACCAGCAGAGTTCTACGGGGGCGAGAAGAGCAGTACTTC. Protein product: CATSRVLRGREEQYF. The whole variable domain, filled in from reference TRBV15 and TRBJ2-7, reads DAMVIQNPRYQVTQFGKPVTLSCSQTLNHNVMYWYQQKSSQAPKLLFHYYDKDFNNEADTPDNFQSRRPNTSFCFLDIRSPGLGDTAMYLCATSRVLRGREEQYFGPGTRLTVT.

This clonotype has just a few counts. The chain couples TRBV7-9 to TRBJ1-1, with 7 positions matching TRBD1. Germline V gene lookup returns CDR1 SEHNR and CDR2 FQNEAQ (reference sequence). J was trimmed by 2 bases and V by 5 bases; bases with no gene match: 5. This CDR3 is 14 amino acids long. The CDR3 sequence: CASSRGTVNTEAFF. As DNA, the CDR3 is TGTGCCAGCAGCAGGGGGACAGTTAACACTGAAGCTTTCTTT.

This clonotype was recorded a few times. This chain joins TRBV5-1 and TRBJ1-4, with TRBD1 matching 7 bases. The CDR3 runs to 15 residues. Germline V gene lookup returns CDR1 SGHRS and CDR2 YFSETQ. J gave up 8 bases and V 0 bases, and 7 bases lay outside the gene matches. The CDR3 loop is CASSLDLTGSEKLFF. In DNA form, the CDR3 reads TGCGCCAGCAGCTTGGACCTGACAGGGTCCGAAAAACTGTTTTTT.

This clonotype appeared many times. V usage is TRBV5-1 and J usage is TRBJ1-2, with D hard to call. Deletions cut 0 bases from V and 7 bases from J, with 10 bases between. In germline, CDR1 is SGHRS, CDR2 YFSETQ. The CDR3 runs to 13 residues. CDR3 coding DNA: TGCGCCAGCAGCTTGGCGGTGGAACTTGGCTACACCTTC. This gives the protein CASSLAVELGYTF.

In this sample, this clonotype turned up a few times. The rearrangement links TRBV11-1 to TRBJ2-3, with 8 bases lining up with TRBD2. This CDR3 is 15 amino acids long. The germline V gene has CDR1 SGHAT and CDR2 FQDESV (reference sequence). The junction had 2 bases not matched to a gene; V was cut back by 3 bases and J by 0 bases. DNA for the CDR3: TGTGCCAGCAGCTTTAGCGGGGCCAGCACAGATACGCAGTATTTT. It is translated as CASSFSGASTDTQYF.

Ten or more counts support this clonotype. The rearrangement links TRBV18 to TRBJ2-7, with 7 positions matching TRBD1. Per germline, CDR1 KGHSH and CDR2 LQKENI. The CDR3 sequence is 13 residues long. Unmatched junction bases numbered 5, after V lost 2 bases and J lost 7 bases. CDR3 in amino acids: CASSPSTGREQYF. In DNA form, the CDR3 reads TGTGCCAGCTCACCATCGACAGGGCGGGAGCAGTACTTC.